This paragraph covers one T cell receptor beta chain sequence. Its target is not known. These data come from a study of cytomegalovirus exposure and HLA in healthy donors. Study background: The 100 to 150 validation repertoires used the same platform as the roughly 670 first-cohort repertoires, a later analysis reported. General study results and limits: The study designated 150 or so TCR beta chains cytomegalovirus-associated.

The donors were in the approximately 130-subject validation cohort, distinct from the roughly 600-subject first cohort. TCRdb's table, derived via immunoSEQ multiplex PCR, lists solely in-frame clones and lacks some. The repertoire holds 250,000 to 350,000 clones, with over 75% as singletons. This CDR3 is 16 amino acids long. Germline V CDR1 and CDR2: LNHNV, YYDKDF (reference sequence). The junction had 10 bases not matched to a gene; V was cut back by 4 bases and J by 6 bases. The TCR comes from a young woman in good health and CMV-seronegative. Specimen: PBMCs. V usage is TRBV15 and J usage is TRBJ2-7; TRBD2 agrees at 12 bases. CDR3 sequence reads: CATSTPKGLAGVEQYF. DNA for the CDR3: TGTGCCACCAGCACACCGAAGGGACTAGCGGGTGTCGAGCAGTACTTC. Full variable domain (remainder filled in from reference TRBV15 and TRBJ2-7): DAMVIQNPRYQVTQFGKPVTLSCSQTLNHNVMYWYQQKSSQAPKLLFHYYDKDFNNEADTPDNFQSRRPNTSFCFLDIRSPGLGDTAMYLCATSTPKGLAGVEQYFGPGTRLTVT.